This T cell receptor (beta chain) is from a study of T cell repertoires in cytomegalovirus infection. Across the whole study: Newly reported HLA-C-restricted and thoroughly characterized HLA-B-restricted CMV epitopes were employed. The study's findings and limits: HLA-C-restricted, CMV-specific TCR beta clonotypes were dominant ex vivo.

Points on this clonotype: Its specificity is unknown.

Trimming shortened V by 1 base and J by 0 bases, and 12 bases separated the two germline ends. Germline V gene sequence: CDR1 DFQATT, CDR2 SNEGSKA (reference sequence). The CDR3 loop spans 15 amino acids. TCRdb analysed the reads with MiXCR anew, one entry per CDR3 protein. The table lists about 220,000 distinct CDR3 sequences, less than 50% of them singletons. The receptor's source is a human donor in good health (CMV status not recorded). Some clones in this sample may be carry-over from other donors' samples. Sequencing used CD8+ T cells from cultured PBMCs, obtained from culture after CMV antigen stimulation. The chain is built from TRBV20-1 and TRBJ1-1; possibly TRBD1 for D (6 bases). For the CDR3, the DNA is TGCAGTGCTAGAGTTGGGGACACCTTGAACACTGAAGCTTTCTTT. This sequence encodes CSARVGDTLNTEAFF.